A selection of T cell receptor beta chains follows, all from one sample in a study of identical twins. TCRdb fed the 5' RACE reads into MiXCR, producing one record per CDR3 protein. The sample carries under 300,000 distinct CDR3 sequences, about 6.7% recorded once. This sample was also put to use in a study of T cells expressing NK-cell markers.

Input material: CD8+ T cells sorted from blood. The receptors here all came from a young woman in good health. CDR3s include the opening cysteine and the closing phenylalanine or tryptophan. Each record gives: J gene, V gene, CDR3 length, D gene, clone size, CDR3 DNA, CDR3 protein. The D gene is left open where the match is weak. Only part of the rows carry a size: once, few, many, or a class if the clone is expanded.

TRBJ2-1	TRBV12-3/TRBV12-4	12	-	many	TGTGCCAGCAGTTCTGAAGGAGCCCAGCAGTTCTTC	CASSSEGAQQFF
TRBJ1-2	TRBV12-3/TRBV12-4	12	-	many	TGTGCCAGTTCCCCCGGGTCCTATGGCTACACCTTC	CASSPGSYGYTF
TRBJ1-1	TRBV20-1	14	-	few	TGCAGTGCTAGAGATCGAGGGGTCTACACTGAAGCTTTCTTT	CSARDRGVYTEAFF
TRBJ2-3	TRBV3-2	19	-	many	TGTGCCAGCAGCCAAGGAGAGTCAACCAGACAGGAGGGAACAGATACGCAGTATTTT	CASSQGESTRQEGTDTQYF
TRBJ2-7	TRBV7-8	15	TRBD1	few	TGTGCCAGCAGCTTAAATTGGGACAGGGCGGGCGAGCAGTACTTC	CASSLNWDRAGEQYF
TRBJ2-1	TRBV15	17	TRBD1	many	TGTGCCACCAGTCAATTTGGTGGGACAGGGCACTACAATGAGCAGTTCTTC	CATSQFGGTGHYNEQFF
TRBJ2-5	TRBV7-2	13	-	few	TGTGCCAGCAGCTTCCCCCCGCAAGAGACCCAGTACTTC	CASSFPPQETQYF
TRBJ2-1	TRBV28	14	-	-	TGTGCCAGCAGTCCTAGCGTGACCTACAATGAGCAGTTCTTC	CASSPSVTYNEQFF
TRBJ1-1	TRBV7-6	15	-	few	TGTGCCAGCAGCCCCGCGACGGGGGCGCAGACTGAAGCTTTCTTT	CASSPATGAQTEAFF
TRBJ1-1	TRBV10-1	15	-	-	TGCGCCAGCAGTCTCTCAAGGGGCCTGAACACTGAAGCTTTCTTT	CASSLSRGLNTEAFF
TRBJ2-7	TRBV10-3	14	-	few	TGTGCCATCAGTGAGCCGAGGGGAAACCACGAGCAGTACTTC	CAISEPRGNHEQYF
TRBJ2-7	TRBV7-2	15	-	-	TGTGCCAGCAGCTTTAGTGGGGGGAGCTCCTACGAGCAGTACTTC	CASSFSGGSSYEQYF
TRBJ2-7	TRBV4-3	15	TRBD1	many	TGCGCCAGCAGCCAAGATAACAGGGGAGACTACGAGCAGTACTTC	CASSQDNRGDYEQYF
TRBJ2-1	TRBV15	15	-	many	TGTGCCACCAGCAGAGAGCACCCCGTATACAATGAGCAGTTCTTC	CATSREHPVYNEQFF
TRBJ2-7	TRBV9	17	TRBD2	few	TGTGCCAGCAGCGCCCACTCAACTAGCGGGAGTTTGGACGAGCAGTACTTC	CASSAHSTSGSLDEQYF
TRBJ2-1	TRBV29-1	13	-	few	TGCAGCGTTGAACTAGCACTGGGGAGTGAGCAGTTCTTC	CSVELALGSEQFF
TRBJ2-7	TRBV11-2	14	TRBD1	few	TGTGCCAGCAGCTCCAGGACAGGGCCCTGGGAGCAGTACTTC	CASSSRTGPWEQYF
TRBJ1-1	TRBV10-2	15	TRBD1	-	TGCGCCAGCAGTGACTCGGTCGCGGGACAGGGTGTCGCTTTCTTT	CASSDSVAGQGVAFF
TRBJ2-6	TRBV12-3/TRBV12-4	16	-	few	TGTGCCAGCAGTTTGGAGGGAAACTCTGGGGCCAACGTCCTGACTTTC	CASSLEGNSGANVLTF
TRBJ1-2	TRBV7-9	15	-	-	TGTGCCAGCAGCTTAGATTCGCGGTATAACTATGGCTACACCTTC	CASSLDSRYNYGYTF
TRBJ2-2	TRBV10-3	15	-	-	TGTGCCATCAGTGAATTGGGGGCGAACACCGGGGAGCTGTTTTTT	CAISELGANTGELFF
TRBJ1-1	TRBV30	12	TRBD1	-	TGTGCCTGGAGCCAGGGGGCTGGTGAAGCTTTCTTT	CAWSQGAGEAFF
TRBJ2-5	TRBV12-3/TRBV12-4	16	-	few	TGTGCCAGCAGTTTGCCCCTGGACAGTTTTCAAGAGACCCAGTACTTC	CASSLPLDSFQETQYF
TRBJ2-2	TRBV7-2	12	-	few	TGTGCCAGCAGCTTCCAGTCGTGGGAGCTGTTTTTT	CASSFQSWELFF
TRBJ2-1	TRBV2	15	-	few	TGTGCCAGCAGCCTAGCCAAGACGGGATACAATGAGCAGTTCTTC	CASSLAKTGYNEQFF
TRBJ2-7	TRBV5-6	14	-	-	TGTGCCAGCAGCCCCGGACAGCTCGGGAACGAGCAGTACTTC	CASSPGQLGNEQYF
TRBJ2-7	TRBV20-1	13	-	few	TGCAGTGCTCTTTATCCAGGGAGGCCCGAGCAGTACTTC	CSALYPGRPEQYF
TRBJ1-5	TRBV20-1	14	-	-	TGCAGTGCTAGAGATCCCGGGAATAGGCAGCCCCAGCATTTT	CSARDPGNRQPQHF
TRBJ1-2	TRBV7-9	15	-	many	TGTGCCAGCAGCTTAGTGGCCGGGGAATTCTATGGCTACACCTTC	CASSLVAGEFYGYTF
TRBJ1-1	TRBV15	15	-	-	TGTGCCACCAGCTCCCTCAGGGGAGAGTACACTGAAGCTTTCTTT	CATSSLRGEYTEAFF
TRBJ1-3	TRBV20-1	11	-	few	TGCAGTGCTAGGGATGGAAACACCATATATTTT	CSARDGNTIYF
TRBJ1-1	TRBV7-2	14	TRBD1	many	TGTGCCAGCAGGAACCTCGCAGGGGGAACTGAAGCTTTCTTT	CASRNLAGGTEAFF
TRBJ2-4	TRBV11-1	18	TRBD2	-	TGTGCCAGCAGCCCCGGGACTAGCGGACGACTAGCCAAAAACATTCAGTACTTC	CASSPGTSGRLAKNIQYF
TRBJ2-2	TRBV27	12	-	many	TGTGCCAGCAGACTGGCCACCGGGGAGCTGTTTTTT	CASRLATGELFF
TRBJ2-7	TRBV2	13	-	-	TGTGCCAGCAGTGATTTCCTAGACTACGAGCAGTACTTC	CASSDFLDYEQYF
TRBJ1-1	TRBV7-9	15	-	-	TGTGCCAGCAGTAGGGCTTTCGAGAGGAACACTGAAGCTTTCTTT	CASSRAFERNTEAFF
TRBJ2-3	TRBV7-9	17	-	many	TGTGCCAGCAGCTTAGCGAAACGCGGCGGGGAAACAGATACGCAGTATTTT	CASSLAKRGGETDTQYF
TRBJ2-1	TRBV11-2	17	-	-	TGTGCCAGCAGCTTACTTCTAGGAGGGGTTTCCTACAATGAGCAGTTCTTC	CASSLLLGGVSYNEQFF
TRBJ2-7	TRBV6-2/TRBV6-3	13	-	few	TGTGCCAGCAGTTACGGGCAGCCCTACGAGCAGTACTTC	CASSYGQPYEQYF
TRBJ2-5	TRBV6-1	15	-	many	TGTGCCAGCAGTCCCCCTGACAGCCACATAGAGACCCAGTACTTC	CASSPPDSHIETQYF
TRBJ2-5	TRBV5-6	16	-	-	TGTGCCAGCAGCTTGCAGTGGGACCGCGGCCAAGAGACCCAGTACTTC	CASSLQWDRGQETQYF
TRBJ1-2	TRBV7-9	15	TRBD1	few	TGTGCCAGCAGCTTAGAGGGGAGACAGGGAGGTGGCTACACCTTC	CASSLEGRQGGGYTF
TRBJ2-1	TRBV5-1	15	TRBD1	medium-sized	TGCGCCAGCAGCTTGTGGGACAGGGGGCTTGGTGAGCAGTTCTTC	CASSLWDRGLGEQFF
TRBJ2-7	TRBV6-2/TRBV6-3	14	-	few	TGTGCCAGCAGAGCTCTTGCGCTCTTCTACGAGCAGTACTTC	CASRALALFYEQYF
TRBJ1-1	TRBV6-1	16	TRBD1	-	TGTGCCAGCAGGGCAGGGGGCGCGGGGGGGTACACTGAAGCTTTCTTT	CASRAGGAGGYTEAFF
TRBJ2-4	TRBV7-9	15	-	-	TGTGCCAGCAGCTTAGCGGGGGGCCCCAAAAACATTCAGTACTTC	CASSLAGGPKNIQYF
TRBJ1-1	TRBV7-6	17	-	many	TGTGCCAGCAGCTTAGTATTGGGGGGCGCTGGAAACACTGAAGCTTTCTTT	CASSLVLGGAGNTEAFF
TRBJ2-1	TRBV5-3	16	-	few	TGTGCCAGCAGAGCTTGGTTCTGGACGGACTACAATGAGCAGTTCTTC	CASRAWFWTDYNEQFF
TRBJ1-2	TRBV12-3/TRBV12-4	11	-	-	TGTGCCAGCAGTTCCGCGGTGGGTAGCACCTTC	CASSSAVGSTF
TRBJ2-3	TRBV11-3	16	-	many	TGTGCCAGCAGCTTAAGACTGGTGGTTGGGACAGATACGCAGTATTTT	CASSLRLVVGTDTQYF
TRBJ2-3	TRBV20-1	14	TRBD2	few	TGCAGTGCAGACCTAGCGGGGGGAGCAGATACGCAGTATTTT	CSADLAGGADTQYF